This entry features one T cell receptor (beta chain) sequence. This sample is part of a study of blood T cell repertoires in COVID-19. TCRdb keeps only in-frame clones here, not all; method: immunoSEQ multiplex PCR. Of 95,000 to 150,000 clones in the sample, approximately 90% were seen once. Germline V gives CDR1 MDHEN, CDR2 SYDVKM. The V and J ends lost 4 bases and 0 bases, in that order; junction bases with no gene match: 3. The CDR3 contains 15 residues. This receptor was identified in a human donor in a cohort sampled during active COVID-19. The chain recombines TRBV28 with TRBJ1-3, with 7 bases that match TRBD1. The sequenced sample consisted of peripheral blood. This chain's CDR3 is CASSSDRVSGNTIYF. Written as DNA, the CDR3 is TGTGCCAGCAGTTCCGACAGGGTCTCTGGAAACACCATATATTTT.